These 23 T cell receptor beta chains were sequenced from one sample in a study of CXCR3-negative and CXCR3-positive naive CD8 T cells. The study made its TRB cDNA libraries by 5' RACE, adding UMI labels. From its re-call of the 5' RACE reads, TCRdb lists each CDR3 protein once, without DNA. The table counts 48,000 or so distinct CDR3 sequences; 14% to 15% lies in the top ten. The sequenced sample was memory CD8+ T cells from blood. The receptor source for this set is a human donor in good health. Some clones in this sample may be carry-over from other donors' samples.

The CDR3 loop reads CSGVTSGGTDTQYF. The chain employs TRBV29-1 and TRBJ2-3; TCRdb proposes TRBD2, but this gene call is untestable without DNA. This CDR3 region has 14 residues. From germline, CDR1 is SQVTM and CDR2 ANQGSEA.

The chain has TRBV7-9 and TRBJ2-7; as DNA is missing, the TRBD1 call by TCRdb cannot be tested. CDR1 and CDR2 from the germline V gene are SEHNR and FQNEAQ (reference sequence). This CDR3 spans 18 amino acids. This CDR3 reads CASSLGFMRRQGTYEQYF.

The genes are TRBV9 and TRBJ2-7; TCRdb picks TRBD1, but there is no DNA to check that call. CDR1 is SGDLS and CDR2 is YYNGEE in the germline V gene. This CDR3 spans 15 amino acids. This CDR3 reads CASSEGDYRGHEQYF.

This chain uses TRBV4-1 with TRBJ2-7; with no DNA, the TCRdb D assignment of TRBD1 cannot be verified. CDR3 length equals 16 residues. In germline, CDR1 is MGHRA, CDR2 YSYEKL. The CDR3 loop reads CASSHFRTGSDREQYF.

The chain couples TRBV4-1 to TRBJ1-1. The germline CDR1 and CDR2 sequences are MGHRA and YSYEKL. The CDR3 runs 15 residues. CDR3 amino acids: CASSQLGRMNTEAFF.

The V call is TRBV10-3, the J call TRBJ2-5; checking the TCRdb D call of TRBD1 is not possible without DNA. The germline V gene has CDR1 ENHRY and CDR2 SYGVKD. The CDR3 covers 15 residues. This CDR3 reads CAISEPKGVEETQYF.

This chain joins TRBV6-5 and TRBJ2-1. This CDR3 is built from 14 residues. Germline V gene lookup returns CDR1 MNHEY and CDR2 SVGAGI. The CDR3 reads CASSYRGSYNEQFF.

The chain couples TRBV5-5 to TRBJ2-7; TCRdb reports TRBD2, a call that lacks DNA to check it against. The germline V gene has CDR1 SGHKS and CDR2 YYEKEE (reference sequence). The CDR3 spans 15 residues. The CDR3 reads CASSLAGRVSYEQYF.

V usage is TRBV12-3 or TRBV12-4 and J usage is TRBJ2-5; without DNA, the TCRdb call of TRBD1 cannot be checked. The CDR3 has 14 residues. The CDR3 loop reads CASSLPGGQETQYF.

The chain combines TRBV19 with TRBJ2-5; TCRdb indicates TRBD1, and absent DNA this call remains unverified. The CDR3 runs to 15 residues. Per the germline V gene, CDR1 is LNHDA and CDR2 is SQIVND (reference sequence). CDR3 loop: CASSITWGQKRTQYF.

V usage is TRBV11-1 and J usage is TRBJ2-5. CDR1 and CDR2 (germline): SGHAT, FQDESV (reference sequence). The CDR3 runs to 15 residues. The CDR3 reads CASSHTRNPQETQYF.

The gene calls are TRBV20-1 and TRBJ1-1; TCRdb selects TRBD1, and the lack of DNA leaves this call unchecked. From germline, CDR1 is DFQATT and CDR2 SNEGSKA (reference sequence). CDR3 size: 15 residues. The CDR3 loop is CSATDPIPQNTEAFF.

The CDR3 loop reads CSVEVALAGAGSYEQYF. The rearrangement joins TRBV29-1 to TRBJ2-7; TCRdb's assignment of TRBD2 cannot be checked, as there is no DNA. Germline values: CDR1 SQVTM, CDR2 ANQGSEA. This CDR3 has 17 amino acids.

The gene calls are TRBV7-8 and TRBJ1-4. CDR1 is SGHVS and CDR2 is FQNEAQ in the germline V gene. The CDR3 has 14 amino acids. The CDR3 protein is CASSLEFANEKLFF.

The chain joins TRBV6-2 or TRBV6-3 to TRBJ2-5. Per germline, CDR1 MNHEY and CDR2 SVGEGT. The CDR3 is made up of 11 amino acids. The CDR3 loop is CASSYQETQYF.

The chain uses TRBV28 and TRBJ1-5. This CDR3 contains 14 residues. Germline V gives CDR1 MDHEN, CDR2 SYDVKM. This CDR3 is CASSGRGSYQPQHF.

The genes are TRBV12-3 or TRBV12-4 and TRBJ2-1; absent DNA, TCRdb's TRBD2 call cannot be checked. The CDR3 contains 17 residues. CDR3: CASRGFLGRESYNEQFF.

This chain uses TRBV4-1 with TRBJ1-5. This CDR3 comprises 15 residues. Germline CDR1 reads MGHRA; CDR2 reads YSYEKL. This chain's CDR3 is CASSPGGVSDQPQHF.

The V and J genes are TRBV29-1 and TRBJ2-7. In germline, CDR1 is SQVTM, CDR2 ANQGSEA. The CDR3 extends over 14 amino acids. CDR3 sequence: CSVVGRGGSYEQYF.

The chain joins TRBV28 to TRBJ2-1; the D call from TCRdb, TRBD2, cannot be confirmed without DNA. The CDR3 length is 17 residues. Per the germline V gene, CDR1 is MDHEN and CDR2 is SYDVKM. The CDR3 spells CASSPLGAGGPRNEQFF.

J is TRBJ1-2 and V is TRBV5-4. This CDR3 region has 16 residues. CDR1 and CDR2 from the germline V gene are SGHNT and YYREEE (reference sequence). CDR3 loop: CASSSRGLGDSRGYTF.

The CDR3 loop is CASSRTEQETQYF. The genes are TRBV6-5 and TRBJ2-5. Germline CDR1 MNHEY, CDR2 SVGAGI. This CDR3 spans 13 amino acids.

The chain employs TRBV20-1 and TRBJ2-7; the TCRdb call, TRBD1, lacks DNA for checking. There are 13 residues in the CDR3. From germline, CDR1 is DFQATT and CDR2 SNEGSKA (reference sequence). This CDR3 reads CSARSDREYEQYF.